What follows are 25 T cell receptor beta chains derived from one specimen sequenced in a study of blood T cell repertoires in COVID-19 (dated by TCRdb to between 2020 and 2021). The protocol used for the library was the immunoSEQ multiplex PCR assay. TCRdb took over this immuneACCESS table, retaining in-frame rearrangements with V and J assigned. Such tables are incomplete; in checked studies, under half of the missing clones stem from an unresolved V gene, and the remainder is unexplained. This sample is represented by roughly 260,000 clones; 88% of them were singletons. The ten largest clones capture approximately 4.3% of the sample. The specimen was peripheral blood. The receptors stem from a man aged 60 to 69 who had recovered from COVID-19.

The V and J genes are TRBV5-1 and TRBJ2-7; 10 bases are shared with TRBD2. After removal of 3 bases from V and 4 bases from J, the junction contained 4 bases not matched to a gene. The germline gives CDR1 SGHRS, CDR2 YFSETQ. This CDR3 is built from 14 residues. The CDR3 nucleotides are TGCGCCAGCAGCTCTAGCGGGGGCCGGTACGAGCAGTACTTC. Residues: CASSSSGGRYEQYF.

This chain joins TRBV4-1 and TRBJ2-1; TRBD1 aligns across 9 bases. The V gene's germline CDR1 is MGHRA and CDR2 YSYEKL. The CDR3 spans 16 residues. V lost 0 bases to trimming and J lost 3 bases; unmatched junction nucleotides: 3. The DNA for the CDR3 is TGCGCCAGCAGCCAAGAGCCGGGACAGGGCTACAATGAGCAGTTCTTC. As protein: CASSQEPGQGYNEQFF.

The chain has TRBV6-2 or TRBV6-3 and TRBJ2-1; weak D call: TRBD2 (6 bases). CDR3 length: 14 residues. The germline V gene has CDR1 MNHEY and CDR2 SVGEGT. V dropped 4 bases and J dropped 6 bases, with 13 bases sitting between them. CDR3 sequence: CASSWDGSGNEQFF. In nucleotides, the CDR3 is TGTGCCAGCAGTTGGGACGGTAGCGGCAATGAGCAGTTCTTC.

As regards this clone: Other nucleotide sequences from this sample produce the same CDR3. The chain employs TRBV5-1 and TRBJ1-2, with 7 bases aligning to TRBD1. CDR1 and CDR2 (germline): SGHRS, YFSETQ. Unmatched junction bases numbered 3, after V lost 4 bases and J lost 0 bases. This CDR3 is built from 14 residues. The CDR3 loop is CASSPGTANYGYTF. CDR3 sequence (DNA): TGCGCCAGCAGCCCGGGGACAGCTAACTATGGCTACACCTTC.

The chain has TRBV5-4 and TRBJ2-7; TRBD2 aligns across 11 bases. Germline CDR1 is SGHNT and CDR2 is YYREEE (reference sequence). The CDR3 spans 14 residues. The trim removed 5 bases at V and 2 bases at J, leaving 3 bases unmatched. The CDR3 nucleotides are TGTGCCAGCAGTGGGACTAGCGGAGCCTACGAGCAGTACTTC. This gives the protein CASSGTSGAYEQYF.

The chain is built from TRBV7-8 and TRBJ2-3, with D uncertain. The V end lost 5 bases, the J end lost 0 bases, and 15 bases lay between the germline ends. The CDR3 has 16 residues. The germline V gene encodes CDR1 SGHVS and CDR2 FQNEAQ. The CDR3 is CASSPRPTTSTDTQYF. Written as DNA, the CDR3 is TGTGCCAGCAGCCCCCGACCTACTACTAGCACAGATACGCAGTATTTT.

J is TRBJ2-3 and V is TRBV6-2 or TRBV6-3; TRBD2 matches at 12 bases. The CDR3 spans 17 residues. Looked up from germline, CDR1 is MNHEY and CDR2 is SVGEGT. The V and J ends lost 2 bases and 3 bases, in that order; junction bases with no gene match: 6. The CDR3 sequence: CASSYPRTSGVTDTQYF. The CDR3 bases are TGTGCCAGCAGTTACCCCCGGACTAGCGGGGTGACAGATACGCAGTATTTT.

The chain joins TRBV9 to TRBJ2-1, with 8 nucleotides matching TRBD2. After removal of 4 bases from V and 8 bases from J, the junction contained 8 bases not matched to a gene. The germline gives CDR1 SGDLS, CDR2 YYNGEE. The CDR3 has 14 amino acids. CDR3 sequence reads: CASSPRTSLYEQFF. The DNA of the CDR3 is TGTGCCAGCAGCCCCCGGACTAGCTTGTATGAGCAGTTCTTC. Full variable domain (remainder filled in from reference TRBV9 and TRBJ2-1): DSGVTQTPKHLITATGQRVTLRCSPRSGDLSVYWYQQSLDQGLQFLIQYYNGEERAKGNILERFSAQQFPDLHSELNLSSLELGDSALYFCASSPRTSLYEQFFGPGTRLTVL.

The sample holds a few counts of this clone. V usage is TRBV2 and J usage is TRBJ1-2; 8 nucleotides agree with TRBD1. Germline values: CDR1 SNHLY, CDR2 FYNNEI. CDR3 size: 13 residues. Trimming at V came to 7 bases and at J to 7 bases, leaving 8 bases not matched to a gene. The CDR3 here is CASIQGAGSGYTF. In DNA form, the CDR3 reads TGTGCCAGCATCCAGGGGGCAGGTAGTGGCTACACCTTC.

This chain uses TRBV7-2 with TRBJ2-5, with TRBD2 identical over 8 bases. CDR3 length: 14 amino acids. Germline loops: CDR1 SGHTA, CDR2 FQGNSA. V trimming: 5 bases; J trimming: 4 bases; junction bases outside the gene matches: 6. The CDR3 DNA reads TGTGCCAGCAGCCGCGGGGGGCAGGGAGAGACCCAGTACTTC. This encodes CASSRGGQGETQYF.

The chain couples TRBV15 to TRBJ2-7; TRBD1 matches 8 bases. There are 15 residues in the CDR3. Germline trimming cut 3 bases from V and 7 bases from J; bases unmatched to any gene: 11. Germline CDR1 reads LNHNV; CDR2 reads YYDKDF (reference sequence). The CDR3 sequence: CATSSLATGASEQYF. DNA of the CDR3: TGTGCCACCAGCAGTCTTGCGACAGGGGCATCGGAGCAGTACTTC.

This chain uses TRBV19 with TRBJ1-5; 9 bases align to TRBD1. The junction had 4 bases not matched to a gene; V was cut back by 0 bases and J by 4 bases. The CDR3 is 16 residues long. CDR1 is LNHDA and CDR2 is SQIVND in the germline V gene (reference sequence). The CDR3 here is CASSIDGGQGNQPQHF. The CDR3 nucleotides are TGTGCCAGTAGTATAGATGGGGGACAGGGAAATCAGCCCCAGCATTTT.

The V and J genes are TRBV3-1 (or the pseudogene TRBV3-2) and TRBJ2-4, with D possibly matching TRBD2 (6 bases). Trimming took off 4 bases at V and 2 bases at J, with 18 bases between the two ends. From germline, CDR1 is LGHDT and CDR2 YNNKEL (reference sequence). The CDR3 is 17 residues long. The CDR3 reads CASSLFRGGATKNIQYF. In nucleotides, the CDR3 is TGTGCCAGCAGCCTTTTTAGGGGCGGGGCCACCAAAAACATTCAGTACTTC.

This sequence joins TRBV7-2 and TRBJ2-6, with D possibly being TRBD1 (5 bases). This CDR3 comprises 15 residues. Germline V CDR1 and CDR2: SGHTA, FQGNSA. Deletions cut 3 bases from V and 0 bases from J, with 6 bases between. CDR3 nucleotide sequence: TGTGCCAGCAGCTTGACAGCCTCTGGGGCCAACGTCCTGACTTTC. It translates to CASSLTASGANVLTF.

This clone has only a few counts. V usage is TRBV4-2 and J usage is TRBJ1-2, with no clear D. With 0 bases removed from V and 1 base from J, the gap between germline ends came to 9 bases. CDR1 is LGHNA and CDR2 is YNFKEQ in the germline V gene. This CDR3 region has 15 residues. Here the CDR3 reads CASSQDLQRNYGYTF. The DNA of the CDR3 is TGTGCCAGCAGCCAAGATCTCCAGCGTAACTATGGCTACACCTTC.

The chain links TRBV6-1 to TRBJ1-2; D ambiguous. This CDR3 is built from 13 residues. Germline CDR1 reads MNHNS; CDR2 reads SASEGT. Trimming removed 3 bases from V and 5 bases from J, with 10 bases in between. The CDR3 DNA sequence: TGTGCCAGCAGTGATCGAGATCGATATGGCTACACCTTC. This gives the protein CASSDRDRYGYTF.

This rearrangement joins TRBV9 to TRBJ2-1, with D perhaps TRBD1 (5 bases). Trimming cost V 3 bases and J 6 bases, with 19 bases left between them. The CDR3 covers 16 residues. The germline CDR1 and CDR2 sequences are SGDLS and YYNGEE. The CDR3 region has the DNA TGTGCCAGCAGCGAGGGGCCGGCCCCGGGTGGCAATGAGCAGTTCTTC. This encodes CASSEGPAPGGNEQFF. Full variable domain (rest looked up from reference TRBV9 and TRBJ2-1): DSGVTQTPKHLITATGQRVTLRCSPRSGDLSVYWYQQSLDQGLQFLIQYYNGEERAKGNILERFSAQQFPDLHSELNLSSLELGDSALYFCASSEGPAPGGNEQFFGPGTRLTVL.

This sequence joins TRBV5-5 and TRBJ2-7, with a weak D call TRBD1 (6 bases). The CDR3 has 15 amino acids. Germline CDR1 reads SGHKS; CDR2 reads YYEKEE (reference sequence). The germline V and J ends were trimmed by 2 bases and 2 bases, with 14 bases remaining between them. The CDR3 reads CASSFRQGPTYEQYF. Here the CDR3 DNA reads TGTGCCAGCAGCTTCAGGCAGGGGCCCACCTACGAGCAGTACTTC.

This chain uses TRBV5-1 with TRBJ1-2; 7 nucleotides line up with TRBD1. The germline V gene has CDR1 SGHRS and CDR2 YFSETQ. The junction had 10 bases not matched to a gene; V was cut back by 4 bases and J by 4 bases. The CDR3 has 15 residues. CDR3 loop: CASSGTVATSYGYTF. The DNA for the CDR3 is TGCGCCAGCAGCGGGACAGTCGCCACTAGCTATGGCTACACCTTC.

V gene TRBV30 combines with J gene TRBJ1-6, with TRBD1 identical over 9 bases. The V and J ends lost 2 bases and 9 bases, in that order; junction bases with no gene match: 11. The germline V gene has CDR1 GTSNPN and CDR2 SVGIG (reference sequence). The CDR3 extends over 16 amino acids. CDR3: CAWSPGTGRRPSPLHF. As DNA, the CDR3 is TGTGCCTGGAGTCCCGGGACAGGGCGACGACCTTCACCCCTCCACTTT.

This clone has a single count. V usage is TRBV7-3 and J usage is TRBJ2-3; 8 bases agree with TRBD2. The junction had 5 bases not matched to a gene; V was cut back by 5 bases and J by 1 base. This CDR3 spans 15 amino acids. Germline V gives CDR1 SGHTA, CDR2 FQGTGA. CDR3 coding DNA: TGTGCCAGCAGCCCCGGGGGGGAACGCACAGATACGCAGTATTTT. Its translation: CASSPGGERTDTQYF.

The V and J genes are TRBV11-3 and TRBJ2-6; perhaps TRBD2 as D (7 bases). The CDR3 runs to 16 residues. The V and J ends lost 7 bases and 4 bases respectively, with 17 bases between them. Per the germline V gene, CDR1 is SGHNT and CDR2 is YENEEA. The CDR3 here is CASMSKGGLGANVLTF. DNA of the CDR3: TGTGCCAGCATGTCCAAGGGGGGGCTCGGGGCCAACGTCCTGACTTTC.

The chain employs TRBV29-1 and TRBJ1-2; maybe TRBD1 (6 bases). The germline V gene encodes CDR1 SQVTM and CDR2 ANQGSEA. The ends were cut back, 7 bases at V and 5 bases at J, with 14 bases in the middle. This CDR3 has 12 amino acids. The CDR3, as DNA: TGCAGCGCTTTGGGGGGGGCATATGGCTACACCTTC. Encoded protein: CSALGGAYGYTF.

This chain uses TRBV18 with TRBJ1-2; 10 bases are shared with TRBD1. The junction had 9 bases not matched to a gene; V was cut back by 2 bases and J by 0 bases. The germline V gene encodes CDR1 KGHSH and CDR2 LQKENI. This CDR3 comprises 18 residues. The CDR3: CASSPLGTGAGTNYGYTF. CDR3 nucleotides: TGTGCCAGCTCACCATTAGGGACAGGGGCTGGAACTAACTATGGCTACACCTTC.

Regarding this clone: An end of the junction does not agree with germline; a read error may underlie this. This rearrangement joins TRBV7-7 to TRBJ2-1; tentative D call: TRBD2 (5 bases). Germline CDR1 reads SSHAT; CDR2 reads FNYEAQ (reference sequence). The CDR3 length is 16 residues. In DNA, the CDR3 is TGTGCTAGCAGCTTCGGACTGGAAACCACCGACAATGAGCAGTTCTTC. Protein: CASSFGLETTDNEQFF.